A few counts support the clone carrying this T cell receptor (beta chain). Its antigen remains unidentified. Study-wide results and caveats: Larger-cohort validation covered only one TCR beta V-J rearrangement.

Full-length variable regions came from constant-region reverse primers plus semi-nested Nested Universal Primer A PCR. Via MiXCR, TCRdb re-called the 5' RACE reads, giving one row per CDR3 protein. Here the sample spans tens of thousands of distinct CDR3 sequences, approximately 19% being singletons. J gave up 4 bases and V 4 bases, and 7 bases lay outside the gene matches. CDR1 is SGHRS and CDR2 is YFSETQ in the germline V gene. There are 15 residues in the CDR3. The sample taken for sequencing was naive CD4+ T cells sorted from a lymph node. This sample's subset: naive CD4+ T cells, CD4+CD45RA+CD25-. The TCR sequence derives from a female donor with breast cancer. V usage is TRBV5-1 and J usage is TRBJ1-2; TRBD1 matches 10 bases. CDR3 nucleotides: TGCGCCAGCAGCGCGACAGGGGACAGGGGCTATGGCTACACCTTC. It encodes CASSATGDRGYGYTF.